The TCR beta chain described here comes from a study of T cell repertoires in cytomegalovirus infection. Study details: CMV epitopes used comprised recently identified HLA-C-restricted ones and well-studied HLA-B-restricted ones. Public TCR beta signature analysis indicated the presence of both CMV infection and matching HLA type. Overall study results and limits: Dominant in the ex vivo response were TCR beta clonotypes restricted by HLA-C and specific for CMV.

MiXCR was run by TCRdb on the reads, yielding one entry per CDR3 protein. The repertoire holds some 500,000 distinct CDR3 sequences, with around two fifths as singletons. Regarding this clonotype: What it recognizes is unknown.

Germline CDR1 is SGHNT and CDR2 is YYREEE (reference sequence). V lost 3 bases, J lost 5 bases, and 13 bases lay in between. There are 14 residues in the CDR3. The genes are TRBV5-4 and TRBJ2-3; D call uncertain. The origin of this receptor is a human donor in good health (CMV status not recorded). Some clones in this sample may be carry-over from other donors' samples. Source: cultured PBMCs, taken from culture after CMV antigen stimulation. The CDR3 loop reads CASSSPQAGDTQYF. CDR3 sequence (DNA): TGTGCCAGCAGCTCCCCTCAGGCAGGAGATACGCAGTATTTT. The variable domain in full, completed from reference TRBV5-4 and TRBJ2-3, reads ETGVTQSPTHLIKTRGQQVTLRCSSQSGHNTVSWYQQALGQGPQFIFQYYREEENGRGNFPPRFSGLQFPNYSSELNVNALELDDSALYLCASSSPQAGDTQYFGPGTRLTVL.